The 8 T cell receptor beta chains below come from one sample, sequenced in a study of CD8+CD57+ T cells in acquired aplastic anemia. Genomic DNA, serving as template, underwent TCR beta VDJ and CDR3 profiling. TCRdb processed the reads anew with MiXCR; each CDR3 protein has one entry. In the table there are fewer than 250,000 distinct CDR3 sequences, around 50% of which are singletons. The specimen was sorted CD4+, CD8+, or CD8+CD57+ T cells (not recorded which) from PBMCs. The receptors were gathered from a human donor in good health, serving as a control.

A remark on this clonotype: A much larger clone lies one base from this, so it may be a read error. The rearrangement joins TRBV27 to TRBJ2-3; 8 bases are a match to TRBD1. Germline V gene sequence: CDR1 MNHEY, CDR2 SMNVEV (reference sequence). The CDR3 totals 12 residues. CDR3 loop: CASSRGTGTQYF. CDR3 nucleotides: TGTGCCAGCTCCCGAGGGACAGGTACGCAGTATTTT.

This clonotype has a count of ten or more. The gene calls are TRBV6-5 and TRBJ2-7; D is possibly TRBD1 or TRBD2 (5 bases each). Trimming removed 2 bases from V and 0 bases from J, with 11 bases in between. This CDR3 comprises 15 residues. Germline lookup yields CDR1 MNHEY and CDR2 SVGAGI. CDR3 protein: CASSYQGDSSYEQYF. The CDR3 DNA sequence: TGTGCCAGCAGTTACCAGGGAGACAGCTCCTACGAGCAGTACTTC.

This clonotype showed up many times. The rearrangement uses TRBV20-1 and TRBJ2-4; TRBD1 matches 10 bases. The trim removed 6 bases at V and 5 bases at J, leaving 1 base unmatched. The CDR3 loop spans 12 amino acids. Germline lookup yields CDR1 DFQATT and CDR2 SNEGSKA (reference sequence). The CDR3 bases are TGCAGTGCAGGACAGGGGGAAAACATTCAGTACTTC. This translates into CSAGQGENIQYF.

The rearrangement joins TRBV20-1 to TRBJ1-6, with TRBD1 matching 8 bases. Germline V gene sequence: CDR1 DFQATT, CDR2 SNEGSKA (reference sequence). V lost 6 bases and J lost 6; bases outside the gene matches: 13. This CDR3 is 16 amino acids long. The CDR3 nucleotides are TGCAGTGCCCGACAGGGGCGAGGTGGTTTTAATTCACCCCTCCACTTT. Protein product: CSARQGRGGFNSPLHF.

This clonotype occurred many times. The CDR3 protein is CASSSGWGYGYTF. As DNA, the CDR3 is TGTGCCAGCAGCTCAGGGTGGGGCTATGGCTACACCTTC. The chain has TRBV5-8 and TRBJ1-2, with D perhaps TRBD1 (5 bases). V was trimmed by 3 bases and J by 4 bases, leaving 10 bases between them. This CDR3 has 13 amino acids. Germline lookup yields CDR1 SGHTS and CDR2 YDEGEE.

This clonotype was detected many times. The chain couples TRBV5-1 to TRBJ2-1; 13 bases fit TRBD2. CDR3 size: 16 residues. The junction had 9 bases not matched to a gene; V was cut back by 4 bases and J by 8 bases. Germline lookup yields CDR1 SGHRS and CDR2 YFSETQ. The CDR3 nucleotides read TGCGCCAGCAGCCTACAACTAGCGGGGGGGAGCGATGAGCAGTTCTTC. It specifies CASSLQLAGGSDEQFF. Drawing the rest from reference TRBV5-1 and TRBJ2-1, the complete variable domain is KAGVTQTPRYLIKTRGQQVTLSCSPISGHRSVSWYQQTPGQGLQFLFEYFSETQRNKGNFPGRFSGRQFSNSRSEMNVSTLELGDSALYLCASSLQLAGGSDEQFFGPGTRLTVL.

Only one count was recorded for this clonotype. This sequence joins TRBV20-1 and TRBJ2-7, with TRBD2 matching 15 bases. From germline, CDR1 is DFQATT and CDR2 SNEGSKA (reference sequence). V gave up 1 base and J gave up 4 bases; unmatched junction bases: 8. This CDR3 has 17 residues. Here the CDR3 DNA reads TGCAGTGCTAGAGGGGGGACTAGCGGGGGGTTAGAATACGAGCAGTACTTC. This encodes CSARGGTSGGLEYEQYF.

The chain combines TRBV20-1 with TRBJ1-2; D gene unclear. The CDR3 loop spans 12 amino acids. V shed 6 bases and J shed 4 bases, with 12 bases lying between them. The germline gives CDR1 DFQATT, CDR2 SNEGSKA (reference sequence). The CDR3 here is CSANTVTYGYTF. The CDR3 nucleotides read TGCAGTGCCAACACAGTCACCTATGGCTACACCTTC.